These 25 T cell receptor beta chains were all obtained from the same sample, sequenced in a study of blood T cell repertoires in COVID-19. The table came from immunoSEQ multiplex PCR; TCRdb's copy has only in-frame clones and leaves some out. The sample holds about 210,000 clones, about four fifths seen once. Sequencing input: peripheral blood. These receptors came from a woman in her 50s with acute or convalescent COVID-19.

The rearrangement links TRBV19 to TRBJ1-2, with TRBD1 identical over 9 bases. CDR1 is LNHDA, CDR2 SQIVND, per germline (reference sequence). The CDR3 has 17 residues. Trimming took 0 bases from V and 4 from J; bases not matched to a gene: 9. CDR3 loop: CASSIDPGTGRRYGYTF. The CDR3 DNA reads as TGTGCCAGTAGTATAGATCCCGGGACAGGGAGGCGCTATGGCTACACCTTC.

The chain combines TRBV20-1 with TRBJ2-1, with D perhaps matching TRBD1 (6 bases). V was cut by 3 bases and J by 4 bases, with 13 bases left in between. The CDR3 runs 14 residues. Germline V CDR1 and CDR2: DFQATT, SNEGSKA (reference sequence). CDR3 loop: CSASSGTTYNEQFF. Here the CDR3 DNA reads TGCAGTGCTAGTTCCGGGACAACATACAATGAGCAGTTCTTC.

CDR3 sequence reads: CATSDLWGRYNEQFF. The CDR3 region has the DNA TGTGCCACCAGTGATTTGTGGGGGCGCTACAATGAGCAGTTCTTC. V is TRBV24-1 and J is TRBJ2-1; D might be TRBD1 (6 bases). Looked up from germline, CDR1 is KGHDR and CDR2 is SFDVKD. This CDR3 region has 15 residues. V was pared by 0 bases and J by 3 bases, with 8 bases between.

This clone was detected only once. The V gene is TRBV10-2, the J gene TRBJ1-1; D perhaps matches TRBD1 (6 bases). This CDR3 has 15 residues. CDR1 is WSHSY, CDR2 SAAADI, per germline. V gave up 7 bases and J gave up 2 bases, with 17 bases separating them. CDR3 DNA sequence: TGCGCCAGCACCCAAAAGGACAGAACTAACACTGAAGCTTTCTTT. Amino acids: CASTQKDRTNTEAFF.

The CDR3 DNA is TGCGCCAGCAGCCCACATACCGCGGATAACGAGCAGTTCTTC. Its protein is CASSPHTADNEQFF. V usage is TRBV5-1 and J usage is TRBJ2-1; D is ambiguous. This CDR3 has 14 residues. Trimming took off 4 bases at V and 10 bases at J, with 18 bases between the two ends. CDR1 and CDR2 from the germline V gene are SGHRS and YFSETQ.

The rearrangement joins TRBV24-1 to TRBJ2-3, with D unresolved. Germline CDR1 reads KGHDR; CDR2 reads SFDVKD. The V end lost 2 bases, the J end lost 6 bases, and 14 bases lay between the germline ends. The CDR3 has 15 amino acids. CDR3 nucleotides: TGTGCCACCAGTGATTCCACGACTCTCTCGGATACGCAGTATTTT. Translating it yields CATSDSTTLSDTQYF.

This chain links TRBV28 with TRBJ2-3; TRBD2 agrees at 12 bases. This CDR3 has 16 amino acids. CDR1 MDHEN and CDR2 SYDVKM come from the germline V gene. The J segment lost 4 bases and the V segment lost 3 bases, leaving 5 bases of the junction unmatched. Here the CDR3 reads CASSFRLAGEPDTQYF. The CDR3 nucleotides read TGTGCCAGCAGTTTCCGACTAGCGGGAGAACCAGATACGCAGTATTTT.

The chain joins TRBV20-1 to TRBJ2-1; 11 bases map to TRBD2. Germline V gene data show CDR1 as DFQATT and CDR2 as SNEGSKA (reference sequence). Germline trimming cut 3 bases from V and 3 bases from J; bases unmatched to any gene: 7. The CDR3 contains 16 residues. Here the CDR3 reads CSASLLAGADYNEQFF. In DNA, the CDR3 is TGCAGTGCTAGTTTACTAGCGGGAGCGGACTACAATGAGCAGTTCTTC.

This rearrangement joins TRBV11-2 to TRBJ1-5, with unresolved D. Trimming removed 1 base at V and 2 bases at J, with 6 bases between. The germline CDR1 and CDR2 sequences are SGHAT and FQNNGV. This CDR3 has 14 residues. DNA for the CDR3: TGTGCCAGCAGCTTAGGAGAGGGCAATCAGCCCCAGCATTTT. Translated, it gives CASSLGEGNQPQHF.

J is TRBJ2-3 and V is TRBV28; D might be TRBD1 (5 bases). The CDR3 spans 15 residues. V was cut by 8 bases and J by 3 bases, with 18 bases left in between. Germline CDR1 reads MDHEN; CDR2 reads SYDVKM. This CDR3 reads CASRDLSKGTDTQYF. CDR3 DNA: TGTGCCAGCCGTGACCTCTCAAAGGGGACAGATACGCAGTATTTT.

The rearrangement joins TRBV5-1 to TRBJ2-5; tentatively, D is TRBD1 (6 bases). Per the germline V gene, CDR1 is SGHRS and CDR2 is YFSETQ. There are 15 residues in the CDR3. The ends were cut back, 3 bases at V and 1 base at J, with 13 bases in the middle. The DNA of the CDR3 is TGCGCCAGCAGCTGGGGGCCAAGATTCCAAGAGACCCAGTACTTC. Protein: CASSWGPRFQETQYF. Variable domain in full (rest from reference TRBV5-1 and TRBJ2-5): KAGVTQTPRYLIKTRGQQVTLSCSPISGHRSVSWYQQTPGQGLQFLFEYFSETQRNKGNFPGRFSGRQFSNSRSEMNVSTLELGDSALYLCASSWGPRFQETQYFGPGTRLLVL.

The V gene is TRBV5-1, the J gene TRBJ2-5, with a possible D match to TRBD2 (6 bases). The CDR3 consists of 14 residues. Trimming shortened V by 3 bases and J by 2 bases, and 11 bases separated the two germline ends. Germline CDR1 reads SGHRS; CDR2 reads YFSETQ. The CDR3: CASSSGGFQETQYF. The CDR3 DNA is TGCGCCAGCAGCTCCGGGGGATTTCAAGAGACCCAGTACTTC.

The V call is TRBV6-2 or TRBV6-3, the J call TRBJ2-7; weak D call: TRBD1 (5 bases). Trimming took off 3 bases at V and 5 bases at J, with 11 bases between the two ends. There are 13 residues in the CDR3. Germline CDR1 is MNHEY and CDR2 is SVGEGT. CDR3 DNA sequence: TGTGCCAGCAGTTATGCAGGGATCAACGAGCAGTACTTC. Translation gives CASSYAGINEQYF.

V gene TRBV7-7 combines with J gene TRBJ2-1, with D possibly TRBD2 on 6 matching bases. The CDR3 sequence is 14 residues long. The germline V gene has CDR1 SSHAT and CDR2 FNYEAQ (reference sequence). Trimming shortened V by 2 bases and J by 6 bases, and 11 bases separated the two germline ends. The CDR3 loop is CASSLSGGGNEQFF. CDR3 nucleotide sequence: TGTGCCAGCAGCTTATCCGGGGGAGGCAATGAGCAGTTCTTC.

The CDR3 protein is CASSPGQKHNEQFF. DNA of the CDR3: TGTGCCAGCAGCCCGGGACAAAAGCACAATGAGCAGTTCTTC. The chain links TRBV2 to TRBJ2-1; maybe TRBD1 (6 bases). CDR1 and CDR2 (germline): SNHLY, FYNNEI. V was pared by 6 bases and J by 5 bases, with 14 bases between. The CDR3 is 14 amino acids. The entire variable domain, with the rest obtained from reference TRBV2 and TRBJ2-1, is as follows: EPEVTQTPSHQVTQMGQEVILRCVPISNHLYFYWYRQILGQKVEFLVSFYNNEISEKSEIFDDQFSVERPDGSNFTLKIRSTKLEDSAMYFCASSPGQKHNEQFFGPGTRLTVL.

The chain employs TRBV19 and TRBJ1-2; D call uncertain. Germline CDR1 and CDR2: LNHDA and SQIVND (reference sequence). The CDR3 totals 13 residues. V lost 10 bases and J 0 bases, leaving 12 bases between the germline ends. This chain's CDR3 is CATSTQANYGYTF. CDR3 DNA sequence: TGTGCCACCTCGACACAAGCTAACTATGGCTACACCTTC.

The chain recombines TRBV4-2 with TRBJ2-1; D is ambiguous. This CDR3 has 14 residues. The V end was cut by 4 bases, the J end by 1 base, with 8 bases between. Looked up from germline, CDR1 is LGHNA and CDR2 is YNFKEQ. The CDR3, as DNA: TGTGCCAGCAGCCCCCTCGGGTCCTACAATGAGCAGTTCTTC. It translates to CASSPLGSYNEQFF.

The table lists this clone with a count of one. The V call is TRBV14, the J call TRBJ2-3; no reliable D call. The V end lost 2 bases, the J end lost 8 bases, and 5 bases lay between the germline ends. Germline V gene sequence: CDR1 SGHDN, CDR2 FVKESK. The CDR3 is 11 residues long. The CDR3: CASSQSVTQYF. The CDR3 DNA is TGTGCCAGCAGCCAATCAGTTACGCAGTATTTT. The entire variable domain, with the rest obtained from reference TRBV14 and TRBJ2-3, is as follows: EAGVTQFPSHSVIEKGQTVTLRCDPISGHDNLYWYRRVMGKEIKFLLHFVKESKQDESGMPNNRFLAERTGGTYSTLKVQPAELEDSGVYFCASSQSVTQYFGPGTRLTVL.

The chain is built from TRBV2 and TRBJ1-2, with TRBD1 as a possible D gene (5 bases). V was clipped by 6 bases and J by 8 bases, with 22 bases between them. The CDR3 is 15 amino acids. Germline lookup yields CDR1 SNHLY and CDR2 FYNNEI. The CDR3 DNA is TGTGCCAGCAGCGTCGACCAGGGATATGCGAGGGGCTACACCTTC. Protein product: CASSVDQGYARGYTF.

The chain carries TRBV6-4 and TRBJ2-3, with 7 bases matching TRBD1. Germline CDR1 is MRHNA and CDR2 is SNTAGT. This CDR3 has 16 amino acids. Trimming at V came to 1 base and at J to 2 bases, leaving 6 bases not matched to a gene. For the CDR3, the DNA is TGTGCCAGCAGTGACTTAACAGGGGCTACCACAGATACGCAGTATTTT. Amino acid sequence: CASSDLTGATTDTQYF.

This chain connects TRBV27 to TRBJ1-2; 9 positions match TRBD1. V was pared by 5 bases and J by 8 bases, with 6 bases of the junction left unmatched. Germline-derived CDR1 and CDR2 are MNHEY and SMNVEV (reference sequence). This CDR3 is built from 13 residues. The CDR3 region is CASSPDRGYGYTF. CDR3 sequence (DNA): TGTGCCAGCAGTCCGGACAGGGGCTACGGCTACACCTTC.

This clone occurred a few times. J is TRBJ2-3 and V is TRBV28; 7 bases align to TRBD1. Germline assignment: CDR1 MDHEN and CDR2 SYDVKM. This CDR3 spans 15 amino acids. The V gene end was trimmed by 8 bases and the J gene end by 6 bases; junction bases not matched to a gene: 14. The CDR3 is CASGGQLVSFDTQYF. Written as DNA, the CDR3 is TGTGCCAGCGGGGGACAGTTAGTGTCTTTTGATACGCAGTATTTT.

V gene TRBV3-1 (or the pseudogene TRBV3-2) combines with J gene TRBJ2-3, with 13 positions matching TRBD2. Losses at the gene ends were 3 bases for V and 3 bases for J; bases not matched to a gene: 3. CDR1 LGHDT and CDR2 YNNKEL come from the germline V gene (reference sequence). CDR3 length equals 16 residues. The CDR3: CASSHGTSGVTDTQYF. CDR3 bases: TGTGCCAGCAGCCACGGGACTAGCGGGGTAACAGATACGCAGTATTTT.

This clone was detected a few times. The rearrangement uses TRBV14 and TRBJ2-3; 10 positions agree with TRBD2. The V gene's germline CDR1 is SGHDN and CDR2 FVKESK. The trim removed 0 bases at V and 3 bases at J, leaving 6 bases unmatched. The CDR3 covers 17 residues. CDR3 sequence: CASSQDLTLAGTDTQYF. The CDR3 DNA reads as TGTGCCAGCAGCCAAGATCTGACACTAGCGGGAACAGATACGCAGTATTTT.

The chain combines TRBV19 with TRBJ2-1; possible D gene TRBD2, 6 bases. V lost 5 bases and J 0 bases, leaving 20 bases between the germline ends. The CDR3 covers 18 residues. CDR1 is LNHDA and CDR2 is SQIVND in the germline V gene (reference sequence). CDR3 protein: CASSSPGLLLSSYNEQFF. Here the CDR3 DNA reads TGTGCCAGTAGTTCCCCGGGACTCCTATTAAGCTCCTACAATGAGCAGTTCTTC. The complete variable domain, with remaining parts taken from reference TRBV19 and TRBJ2-1, reads DGGITQSPKYLFRKEGQNVTLSCEQNLNHDAMYWYRQDPGQGLRLIYYSQIVNDFQKGDIAEGYSVSREKKESFPLTVTSAQKNPTAFYLCASSSPGLLLSSYNEQFFGPGTRLTVL.